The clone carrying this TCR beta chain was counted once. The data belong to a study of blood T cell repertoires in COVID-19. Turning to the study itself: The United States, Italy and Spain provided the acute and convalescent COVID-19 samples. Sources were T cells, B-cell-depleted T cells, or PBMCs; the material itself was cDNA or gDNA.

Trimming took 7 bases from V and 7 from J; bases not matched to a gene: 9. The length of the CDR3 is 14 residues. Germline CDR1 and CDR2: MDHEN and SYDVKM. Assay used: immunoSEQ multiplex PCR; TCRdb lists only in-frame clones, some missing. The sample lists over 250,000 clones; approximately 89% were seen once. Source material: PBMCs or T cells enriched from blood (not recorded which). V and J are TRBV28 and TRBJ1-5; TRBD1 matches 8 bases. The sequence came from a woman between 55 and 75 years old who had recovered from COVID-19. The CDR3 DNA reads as TGTGCCAGCACCATTGGACAGGGCGGCCAGCCCCAGCATTTT. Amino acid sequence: CASTIGQGGQPQHF.